Following are 15 T cell receptor beta chains from one sample sequenced in a study of T-cell memory formation after mild COVID-19. TCRdb reprocessed the 5' RACE reads with MiXCR, giving one entry per CDR3 protein. Of around 410,000 distinct CDR3 sequences in the sample, more than 20% were seen once. The sequenced sample consisted of PBMCs or a T cell subset sorted from them (not recorded which). These TCRs come from an adult woman who had mild COVID-19 (a few samples of this study predate the infection). Cell type and time point are not known.

The V gene is TRBV20-1, the J gene TRBJ2-5; the D is unclear. The CDR3 runs to 12 residues. Trimming left V 3 bases short and J 3 bases short, with 8 bases between. CDR1 is DFQATT and CDR2 is SNEGSKA in the germline V gene (reference sequence). The CDR3 loop is CSARANEETQYF. The CDR3 coding sequence is TGCAGTGCTAGGGCTAATGAAGAGACCCAGTACTTC.

In its sample, this clonotype was seen a few times. CDR3 protein: CATSAGGTNQPQHF. The CDR3, as DNA: TGTGCCACCAGTGCCGGAGGGACTAATCAGCCCCAGCATTTT. The chain combines TRBV24-1 with TRBJ1-5; a possible D gene is TRBD1 (5 bases). V was pared by 5 bases and J by 4 bases, with 11 bases between. The CDR3 is made up of 14 amino acids. Germline V gene data show CDR1 as KGHDR and CDR2 as SFDVKD.

V is TRBV29-1 and J is TRBJ1-2; no reliable D call. Between the trimmed V and J ends, which lost 7 bases and 2 bases, there was a span of 11 bases. This CDR3 contains 12 residues. The V gene's germline CDR1 is SQVTM and CDR2 ANQGSEA. The CDR3 loop reads CSGGELNYGYTF. DNA for the CDR3: TGCAGCGGCGGAGAGCTGAACTATGGCTACACCTTC.

This clonotype was counted a few times. V gene TRBV29-1 combines with J gene TRBJ2-1; TRBD2 might be the D (6 bases). Germline CDR1 reads SQVTM; CDR2 reads ANQGSEA. V was trimmed by 4 bases and J by 2 bases, leaving 15 bases between them. The CDR3 contains 15 residues. The DNA for the CDR3 is TGCAGCGTTGGTAGGGTCGGAGGGACCTACAATGAGCAGTTCTTC. Its translation: CSVGRVGGTYNEQFF.

This clonotype was observed a few times. V usage is TRBV5-5 and J usage is TRBJ2-3, with 7 bases fitting TRBD1. CDR3 length: 15 amino acids. Looked up from germline, CDR1 is SGHKS and CDR2 is YYEKEE (reference sequence). The V segment lost 4 bases and the J segment 4 bases; nucleotides outside the gene matches: 9. The CDR3 protein is CASSTRQGLADTQYF. In DNA, the CDR3 is TGTGCCAGCAGCACCAGACAGGGTCTGGCAGATACGCAGTATTTT.

This chain joins TRBV5-1 and TRBJ2-7, with D possibly matching TRBD1 (5 bases). The CDR3 has 13 residues. Germline CDR1 reads SGHRS; CDR2 reads YFSETQ. Trimming left V 0 bases short and J 5 bases short, with 9 bases between. As DNA, the CDR3 is TGCGCCAGCAGCTTGGACCAGGGCGACGAGCAGTACTTC. Amino acids: CASSLDQGDEQYF.

In its sample, this clonotype was seen many times. The chain joins TRBV12-3 or TRBV12-4 to TRBJ2-3; TRBD1 might be the D (5 bases). The CDR3 is 12 residues long. Trimming left V 6 bases short and J 1 base short, with 5 bases between. The CDR3 reads CASRGGTDTQYF. CDR3 DNA sequence: TGTGCCAGCAGAGGGGGCACAGATACGCAGTATTTT.

The chain carries TRBV12-3 or TRBV12-4 and TRBJ2-7; 8 bases map to TRBD2. Trimming took 2 bases from V and 2 from J; bases not matched to a gene: 8. This CDR3 comprises 16 residues. The CDR3: CASSLRLAGLTYEQYF. CDR3 DNA: TGTGCCAGCAGTTTAAGGCTAGCGGGCCTGACCTACGAGCAGTACTTC.

The gene calls are TRBV27 and TRBJ2-1, with D unclear. V lost 1 base and J 6 bases, leaving 13 bases between the germline ends. Germline CDR1 MNHEY, CDR2 SMNVEV (reference sequence). The CDR3 spans 15 residues. CDR3 residues: CASSLWGRPANEQFF. CDR3 sequence (DNA): TGTGCCAGCAGTTTATGGGGTAGGCCCGCCAATGAGCAGTTCTTC.

This clonotype turned up a few times. The V call is TRBV7-9, the J call TRBJ1-2; D is unclear. Trimming removed 2 bases at V and 3 bases at J, with 7 bases between. Germline V lookup: CDR1 SEHNR, CDR2 FQNEAQ (reference sequence). The CDR3 runs to 13 residues. CDR3: CASSLQGHYGYTF. CDR3 nucleotides: TGTGCCAGCAGCTTACAAGGCCACTATGGCTACACCTTC.

V and J are TRBV20-1 and TRBJ2-7; 7 nucleotides match TRBD1. In germline, CDR1 is DFQATT, CDR2 SNEGSKA (reference sequence). This CDR3 comprises 15 residues. The ends lost 0 bases at V and 3 bases at J; junction bases unmatched: 8. The DNA for the CDR3 is TGCAGTGCTAGAGACCCGAAGGCAGGGGGCTACGAGCAGTACTTC. Translating gives CSARDPKAGGYEQYF.

This clonotype was counted a few times. The V call is TRBV12-3 or TRBV12-4, the J call TRBJ2-3, with D perhaps TRBD2 (5 bases). The CDR3 sequence is 14 residues long. The V end was cut by 8 bases, the J end by 1 base, with 13 bases between. Written as DNA, the CDR3 is TGTGCCAGCGGCTATGGACTGGGCACAGATACGCAGTATTTT. Protein: CASGYGLGTDTQYF.

V usage is TRBV27 and J usage is TRBJ1-3; D unclear. Per germline, CDR1 MNHEY and CDR2 SMNVEV (reference sequence). V lost 5 bases, J lost 0 bases, and 11 bases lay in between. This CDR3 region has 15 residues. This CDR3 is CASSPFGNSGNTIYF. The CDR3 DNA reads TGTGCCAGCAGTCCCTTCGGGAACTCTGGAAACACCATATATTTT.

The chain combines TRBV3-1 with TRBJ1-2; D is possibly TRBD1 (6 bases). In germline, CDR1 is LGHDT, CDR2 YNNKEL (reference sequence). The ends were cut back, 3 bases at V and 4 bases at J, with 12 bases in the middle. This CDR3 region has 14 residues. This CDR3 reads CASSHPGAGYGYTF. In nucleotides, the CDR3 is TGTGCCAGCAGCCATCCGGGGGCGGGCTATGGCTACACCTTC. The entire variable domain, with the rest obtained from reference TRBV3-1 and TRBJ1-2, is as follows: DTAVSQTPKYLVTQMGNDKSIKCEQNLGHDTMYWYKQDSKKFLKIMFSYNNKELIINETVPNRFSPKSPDKAHLNLHINSLELGDSAVYFCASSHPGAGYGYTFGSGTRLTVV.

This clonotype was observed many times. This chain uses TRBV27 with TRBJ2-2; 8 nucleotides align to TRBD2. Trimming removed 6 bases from V and 4 bases from J; junction bases left unmatched: 7. Per germline, CDR1 MNHEY and CDR2 SMNVEV (reference sequence). The CDR3 length is 15 residues. CDR3: CASRRSRGATGELFF. The CDR3 region has the DNA TGTGCCAGCAGAAGATCGCGGGGGGCCACCGGGGAGCTGTTTTTT.